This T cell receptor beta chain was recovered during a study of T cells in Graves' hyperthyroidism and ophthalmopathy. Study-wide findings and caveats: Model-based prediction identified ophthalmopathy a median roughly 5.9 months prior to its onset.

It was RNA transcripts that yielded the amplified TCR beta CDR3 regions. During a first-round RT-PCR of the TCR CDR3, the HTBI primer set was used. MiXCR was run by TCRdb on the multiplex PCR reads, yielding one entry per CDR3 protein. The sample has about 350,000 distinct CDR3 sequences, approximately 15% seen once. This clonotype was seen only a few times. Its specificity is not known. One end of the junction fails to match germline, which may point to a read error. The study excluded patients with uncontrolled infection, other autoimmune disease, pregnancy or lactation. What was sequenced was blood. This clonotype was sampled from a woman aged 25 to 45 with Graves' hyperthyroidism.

The CDR3 region has the DNA TGTGCCAGCAGTGACAGGGTATCGGGGAACACTGAAGCTCTCTTT. As protein: CASSDRVSGNTEALF. The chain uses TRBV25-1 and TRBJ1-1; perhaps TRBD1 as D (5 bases). The CDR3 totals 15 residues. Germline lookup yields CDR1 MGHDK and CDR2 SYGVNS. Full variable domain (remainder filled in from reference TRBV25-1 and TRBJ1-1): EADIYQTPRYLVIGTGKKITLECSQTMGHDKMYWYQQDPGMELHLIHYSYGVNSTEKGDLSSESTVSRIRTEHFPLTLESARPSHTSQYLCASSDRVSGNTEALFGQGTRLTVV.